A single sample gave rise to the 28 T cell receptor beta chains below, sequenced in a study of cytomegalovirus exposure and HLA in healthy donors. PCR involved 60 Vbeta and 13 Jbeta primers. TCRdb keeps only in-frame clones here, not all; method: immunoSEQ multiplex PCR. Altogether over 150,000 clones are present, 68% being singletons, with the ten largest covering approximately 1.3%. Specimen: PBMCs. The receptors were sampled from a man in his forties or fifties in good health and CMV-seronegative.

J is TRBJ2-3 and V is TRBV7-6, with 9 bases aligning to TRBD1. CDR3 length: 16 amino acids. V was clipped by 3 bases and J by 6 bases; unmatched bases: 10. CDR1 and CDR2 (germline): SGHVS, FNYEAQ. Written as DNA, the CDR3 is TGTGCCAGCAGCTTCGGCGTCCAGGGGACAGGGGATACGCAGTATTTT. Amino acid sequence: CASSFGVQGTGDTQYF.

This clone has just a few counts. CDR3 DNA: TGTGCTAGTGGTTTGGGCCTAACGACAGCTGGCTACACCTTC. This encodes CASGLGLTTAGYTF. This chain links TRBV12-5 with TRBJ1-2; possible D gene TRBD1, 5 bases. The V and J ends lost 1 base and 7 bases respectively, with 13 bases between them. CDR3 length equals 14 residues. Germline V gene sequence: CDR1 LGHNT, CDR2 FRNRAP. Looking up the rest from reference TRBV12-5 and TRBJ1-2 gives the full variable domain: DARVTQTPRHKVTEMGQEVTMRCQPILGHNTVFWYRQTMMQGLELLAYFRNRAPLDDSGMPKDRFSAEMPDATLATLKIQPSEPRDSAVYFCASGLGLTTAGYTFGSGTRLTVV.

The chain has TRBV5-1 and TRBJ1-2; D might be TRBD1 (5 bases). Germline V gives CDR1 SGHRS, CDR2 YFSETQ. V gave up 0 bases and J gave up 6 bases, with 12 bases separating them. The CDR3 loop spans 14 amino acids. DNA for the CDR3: TGCGCCAGCAGCTTGGAGCTAGACAGACATGGCTACACCTTC. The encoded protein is CASSLELDRHGYTF. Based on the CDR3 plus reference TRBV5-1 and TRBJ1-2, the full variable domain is KAGVTQTPRYLIKTRGQQVTLSCSPISGHRSVSWYQQTPGQGLQFLFEYFSETQRNKGNFPGRFSGRQFSNSRSEMNVSTLELGDSALYLCASSLELDRHGYTFGSGTRLTVV.

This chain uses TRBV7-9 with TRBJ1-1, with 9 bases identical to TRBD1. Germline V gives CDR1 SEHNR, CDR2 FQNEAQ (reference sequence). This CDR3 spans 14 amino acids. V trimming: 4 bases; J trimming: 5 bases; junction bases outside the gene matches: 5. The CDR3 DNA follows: TGTGCCAGCAGCTCCCCCGGGACAGGGACTGAAGCTTTCTTT. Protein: CASSSPGTGTEAFF.

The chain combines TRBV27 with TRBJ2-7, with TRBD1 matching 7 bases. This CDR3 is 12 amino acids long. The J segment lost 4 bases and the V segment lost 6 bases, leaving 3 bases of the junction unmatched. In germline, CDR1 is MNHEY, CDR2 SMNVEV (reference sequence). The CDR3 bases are TGTGCCAGCAGAACGACAGGGTACGAGCAGTACTTC. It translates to CASRTTGYEQYF.

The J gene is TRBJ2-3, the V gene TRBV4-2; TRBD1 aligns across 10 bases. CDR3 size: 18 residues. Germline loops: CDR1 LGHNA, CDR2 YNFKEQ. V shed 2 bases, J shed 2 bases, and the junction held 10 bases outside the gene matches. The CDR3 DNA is TGTGCCAGCAGCCAAAGGCCCCCGGGACAGGGGACCACAGATACGCAGTATTTT. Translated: CASSQRPPGQGTTDTQYF.

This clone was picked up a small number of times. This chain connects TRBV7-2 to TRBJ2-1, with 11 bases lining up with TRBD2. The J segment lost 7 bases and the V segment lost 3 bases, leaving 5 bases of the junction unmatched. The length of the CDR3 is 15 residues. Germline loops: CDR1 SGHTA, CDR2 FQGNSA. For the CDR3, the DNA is TGTGCCAGCAGCTTTAGCGGGGGGGCTGGTAATGAGCAGTTCTTC. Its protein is CASSFSGGAGNEQFF. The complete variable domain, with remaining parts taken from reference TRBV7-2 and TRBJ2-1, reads GAGVSQSPSNKVTEKGKDVELRCDPISGHTALYWYRQSLGQGLEFLIYFQGNSAPDKSGLPSDRFSAERTGGSVSTLTIQRTQQEDSAVYLCASSFSGGAGNEQFFGPGTRLTVL.

CDR3 nucleotide sequence: TGTGCCAGCAGCTTGGTTGCCCAGGGAATTGAAGCTTTCTTT. As protein: CASSLVAQGIEAFF. V and J are TRBV5-8 and TRBJ1-1, with D maybe TRBD1 (5 bases). Germline assignment: CDR1 SGHTS and CDR2 YDEGEE. Trimming stripped 0 bases from V and 7 bases from J, with 13 bases between. This CDR3 is built from 14 residues.

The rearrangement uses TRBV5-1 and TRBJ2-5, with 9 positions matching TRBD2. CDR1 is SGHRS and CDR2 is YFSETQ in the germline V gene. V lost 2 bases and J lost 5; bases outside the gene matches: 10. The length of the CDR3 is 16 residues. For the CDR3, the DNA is TGCGCCAGCAGCTTAAATTTAGCGGGGGTAGGGGAGACCCAGTACTTC. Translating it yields CASSLNLAGVGETQYF.

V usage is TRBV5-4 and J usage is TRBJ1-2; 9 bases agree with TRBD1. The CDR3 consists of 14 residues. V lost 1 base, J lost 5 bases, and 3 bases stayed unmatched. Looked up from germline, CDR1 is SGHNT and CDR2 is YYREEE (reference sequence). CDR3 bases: TGTGCCAGCAGCTTGCACGGGACAGGGTATGGCTACACCTTC. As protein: CASSLHGTGYGYTF.

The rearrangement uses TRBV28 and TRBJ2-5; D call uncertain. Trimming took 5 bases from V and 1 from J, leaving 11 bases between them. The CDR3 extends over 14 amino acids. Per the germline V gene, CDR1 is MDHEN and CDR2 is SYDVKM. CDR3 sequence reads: CASSGLQFQETQYF. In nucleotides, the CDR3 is TGTGCCAGCAGTGGCCTGCAGTTCCAAGAGACCCAGTACTTC.

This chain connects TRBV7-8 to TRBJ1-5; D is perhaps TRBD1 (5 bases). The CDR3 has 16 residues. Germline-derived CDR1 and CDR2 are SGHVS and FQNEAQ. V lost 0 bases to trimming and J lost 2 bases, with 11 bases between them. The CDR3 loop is CASSLALGEGNQPQHF. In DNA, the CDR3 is TGTGCCAGCAGCTTAGCGTTGGGGGAGGGCAATCAGCCCCAGCATTTT.

The chain's CDR3 is CASSPRAITDTQYF. CDR3 coding DNA: TGTGCCAGCAGCCCGAGGGCCATCACAGATACGCAGTATTTT. The chain carries TRBV5-4 and TRBJ2-3, with D perhaps TRBD2 (5 bases). The CDR3 loop spans 14 amino acids. CDR1 and CDR2 from the germline V gene are SGHNT and YYREEE (reference sequence). The V end was cut by 4 bases, the J end by 2 bases, with 11 bases between.

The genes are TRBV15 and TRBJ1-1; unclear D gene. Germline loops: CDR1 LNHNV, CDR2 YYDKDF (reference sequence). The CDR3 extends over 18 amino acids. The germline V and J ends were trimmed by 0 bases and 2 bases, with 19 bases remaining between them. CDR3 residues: CATSRDRVGPQSNTEAFF. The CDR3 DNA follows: TGTGCCACCAGCAGAGATCGAGTGGGCCCTCAATCCAACACTGAAGCTTTCTTT.

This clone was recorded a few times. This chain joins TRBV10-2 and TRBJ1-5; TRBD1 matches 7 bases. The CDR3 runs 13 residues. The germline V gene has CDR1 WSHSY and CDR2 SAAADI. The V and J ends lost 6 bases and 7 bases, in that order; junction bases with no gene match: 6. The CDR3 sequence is CASSATGTQPQHF. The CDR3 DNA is TGCGCCAGCAGCGCGACAGGGACCCAGCCCCAGCATTTT.

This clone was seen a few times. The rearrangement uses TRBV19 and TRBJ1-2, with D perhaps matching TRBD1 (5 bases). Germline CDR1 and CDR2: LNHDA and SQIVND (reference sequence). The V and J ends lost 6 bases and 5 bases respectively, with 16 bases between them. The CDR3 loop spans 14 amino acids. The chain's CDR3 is CASSLAGQRYGYTF. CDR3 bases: TGTGCCAGTAGCCTGGCGGGGCAGCGATATGGCTACACCTTC.

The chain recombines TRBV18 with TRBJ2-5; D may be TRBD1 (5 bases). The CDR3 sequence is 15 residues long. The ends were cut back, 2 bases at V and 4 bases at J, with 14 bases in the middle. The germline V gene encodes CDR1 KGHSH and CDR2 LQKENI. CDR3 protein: CASSPGWGGGETQYF. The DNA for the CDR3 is TGTGCCAGCTCACCAGGCTGGGGCGGTGGAGAGACCCAGTACTTC.

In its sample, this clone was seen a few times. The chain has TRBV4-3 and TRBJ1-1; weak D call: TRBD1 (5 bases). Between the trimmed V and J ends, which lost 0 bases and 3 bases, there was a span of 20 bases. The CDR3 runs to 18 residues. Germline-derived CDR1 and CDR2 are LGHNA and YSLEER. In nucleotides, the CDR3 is TGCGCCAGCAGCCAAGAAGGGGCAGGCGATAGATTATACACTGAAGCTTTCTTT. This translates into CASSQEGAGDRLYTEAFF.

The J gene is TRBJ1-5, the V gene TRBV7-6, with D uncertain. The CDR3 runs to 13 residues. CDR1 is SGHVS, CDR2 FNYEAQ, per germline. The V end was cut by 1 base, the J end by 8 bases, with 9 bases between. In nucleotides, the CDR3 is TGTGCCAGCAGCTTAGGGAGTTGGGAGCCCCAGCATTTT. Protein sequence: CASSLGSWEPQHF.

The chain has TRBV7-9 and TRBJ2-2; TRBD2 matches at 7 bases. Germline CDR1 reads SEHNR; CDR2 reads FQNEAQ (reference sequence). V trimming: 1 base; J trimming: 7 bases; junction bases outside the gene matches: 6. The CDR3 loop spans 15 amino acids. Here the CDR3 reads CASSLVWDYSGELFF. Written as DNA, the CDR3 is TGTGCCAGCAGCTTAGTTTGGGACTACAGCGGGGAGCTGTTTTTT.

The CDR3 is CASSFGRAKNYGYTF. CDR3 coding DNA: TGTGCCAGCAGCTTCGGCAGGGCTAAGAACTATGGCTACACCTTC. V and J are TRBV7-9 and TRBJ1-2; perhaps TRBD1 as D (5 bases). The V gene's germline CDR1 is SEHNR and CDR2 FQNEAQ (reference sequence). The CDR3 extends over 15 amino acids. V shed 3 bases and J shed 2 bases, with 13 bases lying between them. Drawing the rest from reference TRBV7-9 and TRBJ1-2, the complete variable domain is DTGVSQNPRHKITKRGQNVTFRCDPISEHNRLYWYRQTLGQGPEFLTYFQNEAQLEKSRLLSDRFSAERPKGSFSTLEIQRTEQGDSAMYLCASSFGRAKNYGYTFGSGTRLTVV.

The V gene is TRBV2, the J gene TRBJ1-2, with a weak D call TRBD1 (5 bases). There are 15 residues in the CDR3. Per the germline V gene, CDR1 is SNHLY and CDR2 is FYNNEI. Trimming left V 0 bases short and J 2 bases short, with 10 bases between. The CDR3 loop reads CASSEARGGNYGYTF. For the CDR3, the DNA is TGTGCCAGCAGTGAAGCGCGGGGGGGGAACTATGGCTACACCTTC.

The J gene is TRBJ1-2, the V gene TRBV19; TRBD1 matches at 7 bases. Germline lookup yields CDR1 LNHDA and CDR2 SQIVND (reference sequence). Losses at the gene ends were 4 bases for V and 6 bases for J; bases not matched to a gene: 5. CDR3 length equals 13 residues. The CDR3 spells CASSNRGGNGYTF. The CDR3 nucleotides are TGTGCCAGTAGTAACAGGGGAGGAAATGGCTACACCTTC.

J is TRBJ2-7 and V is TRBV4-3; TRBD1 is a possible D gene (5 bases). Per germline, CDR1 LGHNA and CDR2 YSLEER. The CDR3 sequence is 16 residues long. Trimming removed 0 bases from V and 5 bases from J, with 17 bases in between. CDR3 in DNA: TGCGCCAGCAGCCAAGAGTACCAGGGTTTGAAGAACGAGCAGTACTTC. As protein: CASSQEYQGLKNEQYF.

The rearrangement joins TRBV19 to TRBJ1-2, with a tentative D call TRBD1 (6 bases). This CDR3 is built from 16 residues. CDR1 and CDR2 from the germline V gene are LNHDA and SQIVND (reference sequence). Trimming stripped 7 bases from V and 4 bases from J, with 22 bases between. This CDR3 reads CASTPLGARVGYGYTF. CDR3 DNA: TGTGCCAGTACCCCCCTGGGGGCGCGGGTCGGCTATGGCTACACCTTC.

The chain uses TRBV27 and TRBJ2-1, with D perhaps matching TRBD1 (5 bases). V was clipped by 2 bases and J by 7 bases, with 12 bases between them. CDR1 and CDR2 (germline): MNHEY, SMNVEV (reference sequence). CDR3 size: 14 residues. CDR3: CASSLNQPGNEQFF. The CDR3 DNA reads TGTGCCAGCAGTTTAAACCAGCCAGGGAATGAGCAGTTCTTC.

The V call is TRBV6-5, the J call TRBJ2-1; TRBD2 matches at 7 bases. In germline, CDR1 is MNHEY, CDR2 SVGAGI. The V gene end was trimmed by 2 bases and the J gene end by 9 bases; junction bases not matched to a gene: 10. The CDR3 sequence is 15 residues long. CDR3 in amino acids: CASSYDRFRGGEQFF. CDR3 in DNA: TGTGCCAGCAGTTACGATCGATTCCGCGGGGGTGAGCAGTTCTTC.

This CDR3 is CASSEGQGLGGYTF. Written as DNA, the CDR3 is TGTGCCAGCAGTGAAGGACAGGGGCTGGGTGGCTACACCTTC. J is TRBJ1-2 and V is TRBV6-1; 8 bases agree with TRBD1. CDR1 and CDR2 from the germline V gene are MNHNS and SASEGT. V dropped 1 base and J dropped 7; count of bases not matched to a gene: 5. The length of the CDR3 is 14 residues.